This T cell receptor (beta chain) was sequenced during a study of T cell repertoires in cytomegalovirus infection. Study-level background: TCR beta signatures that were public indicated CMV infection and matching HLA type. Study results and limitations: Cumulated frequencies of public TCR beta families served to identify carriers of CMV plus the relevant HLA.

This clonotype occurred many times. Its specificity is unknown. TCRdb reanalysed the reads using MiXCR and keeps one entry per CDR3 protein. The data hold about 260,000 distinct CDR3 sequences, with roughly an eighth observed a single time. The V and J ends lost 4 bases and 6 bases respectively, with 18 bases between them. Germline V gives CDR1 SGHAT, CDR2 FQNNGV. The CDR3 covers 16 residues. This chain links TRBV11-2 with TRBJ2-2; either TRBD1 or TRBD2 may supply D (5 bases each). This clonotype was obtained from a human donor in good health (CMV status not recorded). Some clones in this sample may be carry-over from other donors' samples. The sequenced material came from PBMCs. DNA for the CDR3: TGTGCCAGCAGCTCTGGGACCGACGCTTTTGCCGGGGAGCTGTTTTTT. Its translation: CASSSGTDAFAGELFF.